These 27 T cell receptor beta chains originate from one sample sequenced in a study of shared clonotypes between healthy human individuals. Sequencing used immunoSEQ multiplex PCR; TCRdb keeps in-frame clones, though not all of them. The sample lists roughly 1,000,000 clones; about four fifths were seen once. Specimen: memory CD4+ T cells from PBMCs. As to subset: CD45RA-negative fraction. The receptors shown here come from a man aged 18 to 35 in good health. Some clones in this sample may be carry-over from other donors' samples.

The chain joins TRBV11-3 to TRBJ2-6, with TRBD1 matching 11 bases. This CDR3 comprises 19 residues. V shed 5 bases, J shed 0 bases, and the junction held 9 bases outside the gene matches. Germline V gene data show CDR1 as SGHNT and CDR2 as YENEEA. The CDR3 protein is CASSPRPGTGGSGANVLTF. Written as DNA, the CDR3 is TGTGCCAGCAGCCCGAGACCCGGGACAGGGGGCTCTGGGGCCAACGTCCTGACTTTC.

The chain employs TRBV9 and TRBJ2-1, with TRBD2 matching over 9 bases. Looked up from germline, CDR1 is SGDLS and CDR2 is YYNGEE. The CDR3 sequence is 18 residues long. V gave up 1 base and J gave up 0 bases; unmatched junction bases: 8. CDR3 amino acids: CASSVRSGGRASYNEQFF. The DNA of the CDR3 is TGTGCCAGCAGCGTAAGGAGCGGCGGGAGGGCCTCCTACAATGAGCAGTTCTTC. The full variable domain, in which reference TRBV9 and TRBJ2-1 provide the parts outside the CDR3, is DSGVTQTPKHLITATGQRVTLRCSPRSGDLSVYWYQQSLDQGLQFLIQYYNGEERAKGNILERFSAQQFPDLHSELNLSSLELGDSALYFCASSVRSGGRASYNEQFFGPGTRLTVL.

This clone is a singleton in its sample. CDR3 coding DNA: TGTGCCAGCAGTTTAGAGGGGGGGGCAGAGACCCAGTACTTC. This codes for CASSLEGGAETQYF. The chain joins TRBV28 to TRBJ2-5, with D perhaps TRBD2 (7 bases). This CDR3 contains 14 residues. Trimming removed 2 bases from V and 4 bases from J, with 11 bases in between. Per the germline V gene, CDR1 is MDHEN and CDR2 is SYDVKM.

This chain connects TRBV15 to TRBJ2-7, with D tentatively TRBD2 (6 bases). This CDR3 has 13 amino acids. Trimming left V 2 bases short and J 3 bases short, with 8 bases between. CDR1 LNHNV and CDR2 YYDKDF come from the germline V gene (reference sequence). CDR3 in DNA: TGTGCCACCAGCAGACAGGGAGGCTACGAGCAGTACTTC. Its protein product is CATSRQGGYEQYF. The full variable domain, completed using reference TRBV15 and TRBJ2-7, is DAMVIQNPRYQVTQFGKPVTLSCSQTLNHNVMYWYQQKSSQAPKLLFHYYDKDFNNEADTPDNFQSRRPNTSFCFLDIRSPGLGDTAMYLCATSRQGGYEQYFGPGTRLTVT.

The CDR3 loop reads CASSLGGDTEKLFF. As DNA, the CDR3 is TGCGCCAGCAGCTTGGGTGGGGATACTGAAAAACTGTTTTTT. This chain joins TRBV5-1 and TRBJ1-4; D remains ambiguous. V lost 0 bases and J lost 7, with 10 bases in between. Germline CDR1 reads SGHRS; CDR2 reads YFSETQ. There are 14 residues in the CDR3.

This chain uses TRBV19 with TRBJ2-3; 11 bases are a match to TRBD2. Trimming at V came to 3 bases and at J to 1 base, leaving 6 bases not matched to a gene. Per germline, CDR1 LNHDA and CDR2 SQIVND (reference sequence). CDR3 size: 17 residues. The CDR3 here is CASSIRPGLAGTDTQYF. The CDR3 DNA reads TGTGCCAGTAGTATTCGCCCGGGACTAGCGGGCACAGATACGCAGTATTTT.

Notes on this clone: The same CDR3 is also encoded by other DNA sequences in this sample. The rearrangement links TRBV9 to TRBJ2-5, with 8 bases that match TRBD2. Germline CDR1 reads SGDLS; CDR2 reads YYNGEE. There are 14 residues in the CDR3. Trimming removed 3 bases from V and 3 bases from J; junction bases left unmatched: 4. CDR3 sequence: CASSAGLAEETQYF. As DNA, the CDR3 is TGTGCCAGCAGCGCAGGACTAGCAGAAGAGACCCAGTACTTC. The full variable domain, completed using reference TRBV9 and TRBJ2-5, is DSGVTQTPKHLITATGQRVTLRCSPRSGDLSVYWYQQSLDQGLQFLIQYYNGEERAKGNILERFSAQQFPDLHSELNLSSLELGDSALYFCASSAGLAEETQYFGPGTRLLVL.

The V call is TRBV6-1, the J call TRBJ2-1; 10 bases are shared with TRBD2. With V trimmed by 1 base and J by 4 bases, 4 bases remained unmatched. CDR1 MNHNS and CDR2 SASEGT come from the germline V gene. The CDR3 totals 16 residues. This CDR3 is CASSEVRTSGYNEQFF. The CDR3 DNA reads as TGTGCCAGCAGTGAAGTGAGGACTAGCGGATACAATGAGCAGTTCTTC.

V and J are TRBV2 and TRBJ2-2, with 12 bases lining up with TRBD2. Germline loops: CDR1 SNHLY, CDR2 FYNNEI. The CDR3 runs to 16 residues. The J segment lost 7 bases and the V segment lost 1 base, leaving 4 bases of the junction unmatched. DNA of the CDR3: TGTGCCAGCAGTGAAGTGACTAGCGGGAGAGGCGGGGAGCTGTTTTTT. Translated: CASSEVTSGRGGELFF.

The CDR3 DNA sequence: TGTGCCAGCAGCCATGACACAGCAATCTCTGGAAACACCATATATTTT. Translating gives CASSHDTAISGNTIYF. The chain combines TRBV4-2 with TRBJ1-3; D gene unclear. The germline CDR1 and CDR2 sequences are LGHNA and YNFKEQ. This CDR3 spans 16 amino acids. The V end lost 3 bases, the J end lost 0 bases, and 12 bases lay between the germline ends.

J is TRBJ2-7 and V is TRBV28, with D unresolved. The CDR3 is made up of 14 amino acids. Germline CDR1 is MDHEN and CDR2 is SYDVKM. V dropped 2 bases and J dropped 7 bases, with 15 bases sitting between them. For the CDR3, the DNA is TGTGCCAGCAGTTTAGGAGACCGCATTAGGGAGCAGTACTTC. Translating it yields CASSLGDRIREQYF.

The chain has TRBV4-3 and TRBJ1-2; 9 nucleotides agree with TRBD1. The V gene's germline CDR1 is LGHNA and CDR2 YSLEER. The CDR3 totals 17 residues. Trimming cost V 3 bases and J 2 bases; bases outside gene matches: 10. CDR3 region: CASSQARTGARNYGYTF. The DNA for the CDR3 is TGCGCCAGCAGCCAGGCGAGGACAGGGGCTAGGAACTATGGCTACACCTTC.

V gene TRBV4-1 combines with J gene TRBJ2-3, with TRBD1 matching over 8 bases. V trimming: 3 bases; J trimming: 4 bases; junction bases outside the gene matches: 9. Germline V gives CDR1 MGHRA, CDR2 YSYEKL. There are 16 residues in the CDR3. DNA for the CDR3: TGCGCCAGCAGCCAGGTTGGACAGGGTCCCTCAGATACGCAGTATTTT. Translation gives CASSQVGQGPSDTQYF.

The genes are TRBV28 and TRBJ2-7; D call uncertain. The germline CDR1 and CDR2 sequences are MDHEN and SYDVKM. CDR3 length: 11 amino acids. V was pared by 5 bases and J by 2 bases, with 4 bases between. As DNA, the CDR3 is TGTGCCAGCAGTCAAGCCTACGAGCAGTACTTC. This encodes CASSQAYEQYF.

The genes are TRBV27 and TRBJ1-5; TRBD1 might be the D (5 bases). This CDR3 has 17 residues. Trimming pared 0 bases from V and 5 bases from J, leaving 17 bases between. Germline V gene sequence: CDR1 MNHEY, CDR2 SMNVEV (reference sequence). CDR3 sequence: CASSLSRGLRGDQPQHF. For the CDR3, the DNA is TGTGCCAGCAGTTTATCGAGGGGCCTAAGGGGAGATCAGCCCCAGCATTTT.

The J gene is TRBJ1-1, the V gene TRBV28, with D unresolved. The V and J ends lost 6 bases and 4 bases respectively, with 9 bases between them. CDR3 length equals 12 residues. CDR1 is MDHEN, CDR2 SYDVKM, per germline. The CDR3 loop is CASRDGLTEAFF. CDR3 nucleotides: TGTGCCAGCAGGGACGGGCTCACTGAAGCTTTCTTT.

This chain links TRBV5-1 with TRBJ2-5; perhaps TRBD2 as D (5 bases). The V end lost 3 bases, the J end lost 4 bases, and 13 bases lay between the germline ends. Germline CDR1 is SGHRS and CDR2 is YFSETQ. CDR3 length: 14 amino acids. CDR3 nucleotides: TGCGCCAGCAGCTCGGACTTGGTCCCAGAGACCCAGTACTTC. It translates to CASSSDLVPETQYF.

In its sample, this clone was seen many times. This chain links TRBV6-6 with TRBJ1-1; TRBD1 matches at 7 bases. CDR3 length equals 14 residues. After removal of 6 bases from V and 4 bases from J, the junction contained 8 bases not matched to a gene. Germline V gives CDR1 MNHNY, CDR2 SVGAGI (reference sequence). CDR3 sequence (DNA): TGTGCCAGCAGCCACAGGGGAATTGGCACTGAAGCTTTCTTT. It yields the protein CASSHRGIGTEAFF.

V gene TRBV28 combines with J gene TRBJ1-3, with D unresolved. Germline V gene lookup returns CDR1 MDHEN and CDR2 SYDVKM. V lost 2 bases and J lost 0, with 14 bases in between. This CDR3 spans 17 amino acids. DNA of the CDR3: TGTGCCAGCAGTTTAGGGTCCCCGACCTTCTCTGGAAACACCATATATTTT. This encodes CASSLGSPTFSGNTIYF. The whole variable domain, remainder taken from reference TRBV28 and TRBJ1-3, is DVKVTQSSRYLVKRTGEKVFLECVQDMDHENMFWYRQDPGLGLRLIYFSYDVKMKEKGDIPEGYSVSREKKERFSLILESASTNQTSMYLCASSLGSPTFSGNTIYFGEGSWLTVV.

The chain is built from TRBV30 and TRBJ2-1; 7 bases agree with TRBD1. CDR3 length equals 13 residues. Germline loops: CDR1 GTSNPN, CDR2 SVGIG (reference sequence). V was clipped by 3 bases and J by 6 bases; unmatched bases: 5. The CDR3 loop reads CAWSGTASNEQFF. The CDR3 bases are TGTGCCTGGAGCGGGACAGCTAGCAATGAGCAGTTCTTC.

This clone was recorded only once. The V gene is TRBV11-1, the J gene TRBJ2-2; possible D gene TRBD2, 6 bases. The V end lost 6 bases, the J end lost 8 bases, and 16 bases lay between the germline ends. Germline CDR1 and CDR2: SGHAT and FQDESV (reference sequence). The CDR3 has 14 amino acids. The CDR3: CASREGSAPGELFF. CDR3 nucleotide sequence: TGTGCCAGCAGGGAGGGCTCGGCGCCGGGGGAGCTGTTTTTT.

This clone was recorded once. The chain combines TRBV28 with TRBJ2-5; the D gene is possibly TRBD1 (5 bases). The CDR3 totals 14 residues. The germline V gene has CDR1 MDHEN and CDR2 SYDVKM. Deletions cut 5 bases from V and 5 bases from J, with 15 bases between. The CDR3 is CASSPEYPGETQYF. The CDR3 nucleotides are TGTGCCAGCAGTCCAGAGTATCCAGGGGAGACCCAGTACTTC.

The gene calls are TRBV29-1 and TRBJ2-3, with TRBD2 matching over 9 bases. Per germline, CDR1 SQVTM and CDR2 ANQGSEA. V shed 6 bases and J 0 bases; nucleotides not matched to a gene: 10. The CDR3 has 16 amino acids. DNA of the CDR3: TGCAGCGTATCCAGGGCGGGAGGGCCCAGCACAGATACGCAGTATTTT. Encoded protein: CSVSRAGGPSTDTQYF.

The genes are TRBV7-9 and TRBJ2-7; unclear D gene. Trimming stripped 0 bases from V and 5 bases from J, with 14 bases between. Germline CDR1 and CDR2: SEHNR and FQNEAQ (reference sequence). The CDR3 length is 15 residues. In nucleotides, the CDR3 is TGTGCCAGCAGCTTAGCAAGGGCCACTTCCCACGAGCAGTACTTC. Translated, it gives CASSLARATSHEQYF. The whole variable domain, remainder taken from reference TRBV7-9 and TRBJ2-7, is DTGVSQNPRHKITKRGQNVTFRCDPISEHNRLYWYRQTLGQGPEFLTYFQNEAQLEKSRLLSDRFSAERPKGSFSTLEIQRTEQGDSAMYLCASSLARATSHEQYFGPGTRLTVT.

This sequence joins TRBV9 and TRBJ1-3; 12 nucleotides match TRBD1. This CDR3 spans 19 amino acids. Per germline, CDR1 SGDLS and CDR2 YYNGEE. With 0 bases clipped from V and 2 bases from J, the junction kept 9 bases outside the gene matches. CDR3 DNA: TGTGCCAGCAGCGTAGCACCGGGACAGGGGGCATCTGCTGGAAACACCATATATTTT. Encoded protein: CASSVAPGQGASAGNTIYF.

This sequence joins TRBV7-2 and TRBJ2-4; 9 positions agree with TRBD2. The CDR3 contains 17 residues. V trimming: 5 bases; J trimming: 6 bases; junction bases outside the gene matches: 14. CDR1 is SGHTA, CDR2 FQGNSA, per germline. The CDR3 DNA follows: TGTGCCAGCAGCCCCCCCGGGGTAGCGGGAGTGCGAAACATTCAGTACTTC. Protein sequence: CASSPPGVAGVRNIQYF.

This chain uses TRBV27 with TRBJ1-5, with D possibly TRBD1 on 5 matching bases. Germline CDR1 reads MNHEY; CDR2 reads SMNVEV (reference sequence). V lost 2 bases and J lost 1, with 9 bases in between. The CDR3 is 15 residues long. CDR3 sequence reads: CASSLEGFSNQPQHF. The CDR3 DNA follows: TGTGCCAGCAGTTTAGAGGGGTTCAGCAATCAGCCCCAGCATTTT.